This T cell receptor (beta chain) was obtained from a study of T cell responses to AZD1222 COVID-19 vaccine. Study-level findings and limits: A mostly white British donor set with more females was recruited, and clonal diversity was possibly underestimated.

This CDR3 spans 14 amino acids. The J segment lost 7 bases and the V segment lost 6 bases, leaving 9 bases of the junction unmatched. CDR1 is MNHEY and CDR2 is SVGEGT in the germline V gene. Of note for this clone: Its antigen remains unidentified.

The method was immunoSEQ multiplex PCR; TCRdb's version includes in-frame clones alone and lacks a portion of them. The table records around 53,000 clones, approximately 89% of them present only once. The chain couples TRBV6-2 or TRBV6-3 to TRBJ2-4, with 7 bases lining up with TRBD2. The source was peripheral blood, collected on day 0 of MenACWY control vaccination. This sequence was found in an adult in good health. The CDR3 spells CASSPSGGGNIQYF. The DNA for the CDR3 is TGTGCCAGCAGCCCCTCCGGGGGAGGGAACATTCAGTACTTC.